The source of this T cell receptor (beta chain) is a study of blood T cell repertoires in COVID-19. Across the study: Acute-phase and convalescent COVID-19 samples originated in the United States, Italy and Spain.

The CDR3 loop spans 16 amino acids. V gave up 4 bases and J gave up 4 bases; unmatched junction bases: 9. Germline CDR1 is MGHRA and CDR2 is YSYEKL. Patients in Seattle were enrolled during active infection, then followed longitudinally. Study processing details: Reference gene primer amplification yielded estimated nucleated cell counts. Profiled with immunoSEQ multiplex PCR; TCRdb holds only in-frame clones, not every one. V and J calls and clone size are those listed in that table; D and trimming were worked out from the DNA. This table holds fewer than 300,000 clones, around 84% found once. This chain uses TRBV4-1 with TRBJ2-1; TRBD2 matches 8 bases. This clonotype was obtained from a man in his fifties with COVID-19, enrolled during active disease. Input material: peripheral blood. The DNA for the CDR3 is TGCGCCAGCAGCCGAGACACTAGCGGATCGTACAATGAGCAGTTCTTC. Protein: CASSRDTSGSYNEQFF.